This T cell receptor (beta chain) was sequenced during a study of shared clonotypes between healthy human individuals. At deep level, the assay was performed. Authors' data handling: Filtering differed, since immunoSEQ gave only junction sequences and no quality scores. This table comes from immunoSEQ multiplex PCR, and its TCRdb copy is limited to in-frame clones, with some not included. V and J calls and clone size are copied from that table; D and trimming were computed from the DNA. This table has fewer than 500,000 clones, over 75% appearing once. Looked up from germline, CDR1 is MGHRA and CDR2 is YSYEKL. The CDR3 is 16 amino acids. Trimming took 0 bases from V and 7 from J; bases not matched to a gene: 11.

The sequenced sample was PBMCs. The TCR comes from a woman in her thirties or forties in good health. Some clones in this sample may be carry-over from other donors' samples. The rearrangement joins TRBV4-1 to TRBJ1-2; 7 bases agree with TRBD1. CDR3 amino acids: CASSQEGGGAGVGYTF. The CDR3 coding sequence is TGCGCCAGCAGCCAAGAAGGAGGGGGCGCCGGCGTTGGCTACACCTTC.